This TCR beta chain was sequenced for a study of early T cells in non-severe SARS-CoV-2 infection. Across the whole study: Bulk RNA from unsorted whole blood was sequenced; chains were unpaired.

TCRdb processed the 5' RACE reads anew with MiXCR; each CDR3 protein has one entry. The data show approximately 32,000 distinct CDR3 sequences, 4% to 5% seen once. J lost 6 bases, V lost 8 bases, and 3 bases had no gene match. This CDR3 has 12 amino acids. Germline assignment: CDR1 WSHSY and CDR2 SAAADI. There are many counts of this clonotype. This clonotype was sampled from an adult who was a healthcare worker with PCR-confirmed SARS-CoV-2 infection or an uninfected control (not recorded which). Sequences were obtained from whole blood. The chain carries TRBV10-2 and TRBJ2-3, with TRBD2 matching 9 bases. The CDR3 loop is CASALAGDTQYF. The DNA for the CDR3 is TGCGCCAGCGCGCTAGCGGGGGATACGCAGTATTTT.